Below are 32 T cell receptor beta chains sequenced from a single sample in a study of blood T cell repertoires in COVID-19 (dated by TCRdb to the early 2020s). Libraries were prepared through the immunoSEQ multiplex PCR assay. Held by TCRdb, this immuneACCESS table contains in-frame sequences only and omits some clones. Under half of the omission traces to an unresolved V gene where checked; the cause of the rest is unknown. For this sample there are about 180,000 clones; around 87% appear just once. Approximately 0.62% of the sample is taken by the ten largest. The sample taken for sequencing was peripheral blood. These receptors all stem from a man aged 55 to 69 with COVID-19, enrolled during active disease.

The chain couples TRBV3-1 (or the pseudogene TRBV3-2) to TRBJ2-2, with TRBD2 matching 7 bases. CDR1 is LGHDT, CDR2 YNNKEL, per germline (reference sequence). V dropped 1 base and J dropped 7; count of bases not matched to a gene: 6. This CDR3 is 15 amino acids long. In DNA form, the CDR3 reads TGTGCCAGCAGCCAAGGGGAGGGCCAGGGCGGGGAGCTGTTTTTT. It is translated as CASSQGEGQGGELFF.

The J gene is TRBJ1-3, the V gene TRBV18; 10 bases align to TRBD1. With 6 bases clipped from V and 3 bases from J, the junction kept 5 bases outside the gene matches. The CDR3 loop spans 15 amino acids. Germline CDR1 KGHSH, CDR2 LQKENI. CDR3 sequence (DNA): TGTGCCAGCTCGCCGACAGGGGGCGTTGGAAACACCATATATTTT. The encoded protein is CASSPTGGVGNTIYF. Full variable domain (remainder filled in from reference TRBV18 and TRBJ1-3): NAGVMQNPRHLVRRRGQEARLRCSPMKGHSHVYWYRQLPEEGLKFMVYLQKENIIDESGMPKERFSAEFPKEGPSILRIQQVVRGDSAAYFCASSPTGGVGNTIYFGEGSWLTVV.

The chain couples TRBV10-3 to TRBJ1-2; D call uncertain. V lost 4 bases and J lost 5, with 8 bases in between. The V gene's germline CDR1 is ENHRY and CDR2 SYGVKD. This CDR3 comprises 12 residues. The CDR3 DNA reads TGTGCCATCAGTGGGCCATCATATGGCTACACCTTC. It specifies CAISGPSYGYTF.

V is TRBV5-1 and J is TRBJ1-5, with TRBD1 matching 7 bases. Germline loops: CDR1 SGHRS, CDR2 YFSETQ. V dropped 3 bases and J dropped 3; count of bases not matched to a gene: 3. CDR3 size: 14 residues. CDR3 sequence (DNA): TGCGCCAGCAGCTCGACAGGGCCCAATCAGCCCCAGCATTTT. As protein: CASSSTGPNQPQHF.

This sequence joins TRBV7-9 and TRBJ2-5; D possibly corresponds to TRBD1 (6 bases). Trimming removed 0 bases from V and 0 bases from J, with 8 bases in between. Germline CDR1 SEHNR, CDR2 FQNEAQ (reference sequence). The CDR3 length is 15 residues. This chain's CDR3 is CASSLAGADQETQYF. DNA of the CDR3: TGTGCCAGCAGCTTAGCGGGGGCAGACCAAGAGACCCAGTACTTC.

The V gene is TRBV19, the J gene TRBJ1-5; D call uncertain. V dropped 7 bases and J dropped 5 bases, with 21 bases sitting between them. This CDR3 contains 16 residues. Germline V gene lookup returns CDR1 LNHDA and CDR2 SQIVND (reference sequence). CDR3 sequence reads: CASIATAGLGDQPQHF. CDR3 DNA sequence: TGTGCCAGTATCGCGACTGCAGGCCTGGGAGATCAGCCCCAGCATTTT.

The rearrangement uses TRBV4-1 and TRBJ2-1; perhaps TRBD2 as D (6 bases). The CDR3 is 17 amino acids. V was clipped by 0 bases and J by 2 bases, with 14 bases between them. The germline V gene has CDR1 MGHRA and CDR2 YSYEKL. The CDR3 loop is CASSQDGTRVAYNEQFF. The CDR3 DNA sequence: TGCGCCAGCAGCCAAGACGGGACTCGCGTGGCCTACAATGAGCAGTTCTTC.

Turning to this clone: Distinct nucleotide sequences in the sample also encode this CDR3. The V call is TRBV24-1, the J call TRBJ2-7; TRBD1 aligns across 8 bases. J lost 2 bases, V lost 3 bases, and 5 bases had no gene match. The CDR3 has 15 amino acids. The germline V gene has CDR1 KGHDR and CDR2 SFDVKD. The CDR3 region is CATSDPRDRTYEQYF. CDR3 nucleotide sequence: TGTGCCACCAGTGATCCCCGGGACAGGACCTACGAGCAGTACTTC.

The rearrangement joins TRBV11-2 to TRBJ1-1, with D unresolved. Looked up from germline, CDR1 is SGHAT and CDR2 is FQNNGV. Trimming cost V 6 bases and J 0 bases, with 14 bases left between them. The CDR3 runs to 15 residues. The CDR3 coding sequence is TGTGCCAGCAGTCAGTCCCCACAGATGAACACTGAAGCTTTCTTT. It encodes CASSQSPQMNTEAFF.

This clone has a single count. The CDR3 is CASSRLGQTSTDTQYF. The CDR3 DNA reads as TGTGCCAGCAGCCGGCTAGGCCAGACTAGCACAGATACGCAGTATTTT. The chain uses TRBV11-2 and TRBJ2-3; D is unresolved. Germline CDR1 is SGHAT and CDR2 is FQNNGV. CDR3 length equals 16 residues. Trimming pared 5 bases from V and 0 bases from J, leaving 15 bases between.

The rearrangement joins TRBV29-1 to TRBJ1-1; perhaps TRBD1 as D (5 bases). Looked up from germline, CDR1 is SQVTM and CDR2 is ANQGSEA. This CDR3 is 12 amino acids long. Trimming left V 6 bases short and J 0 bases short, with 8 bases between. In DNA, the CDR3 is TGCAGCGTCAGGGATTTGAACACTGAAGCTTTCTTT. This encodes CSVRDLNTEAFF.

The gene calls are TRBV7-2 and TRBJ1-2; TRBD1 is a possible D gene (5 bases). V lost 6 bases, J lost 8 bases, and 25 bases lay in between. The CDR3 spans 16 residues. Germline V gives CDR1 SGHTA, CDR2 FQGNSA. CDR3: CASSLYPGGAEGGYTF. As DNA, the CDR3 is TGTGCCAGCAGTCTTTACCCGGGCGGGGCCGAGGGGGGCTACACCTTC.

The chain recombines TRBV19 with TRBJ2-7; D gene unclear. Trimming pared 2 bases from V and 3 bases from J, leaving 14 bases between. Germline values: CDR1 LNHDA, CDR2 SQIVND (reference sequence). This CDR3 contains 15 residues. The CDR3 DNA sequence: TGTGCCAGTAGTATATCTCCGGTTTCGAACTACGAGCAGTACTTC. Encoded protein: CASSISPVSNYEQYF.

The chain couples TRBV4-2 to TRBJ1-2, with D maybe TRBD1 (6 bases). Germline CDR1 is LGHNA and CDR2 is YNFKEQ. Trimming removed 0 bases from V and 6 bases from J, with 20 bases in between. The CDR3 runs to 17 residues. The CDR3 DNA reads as TGTGCCAGCAGCCAAGAATACAGGACAGACGGCGTTCATGGCTACACCTTC. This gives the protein CASSQEYRTDGVHGYTF.

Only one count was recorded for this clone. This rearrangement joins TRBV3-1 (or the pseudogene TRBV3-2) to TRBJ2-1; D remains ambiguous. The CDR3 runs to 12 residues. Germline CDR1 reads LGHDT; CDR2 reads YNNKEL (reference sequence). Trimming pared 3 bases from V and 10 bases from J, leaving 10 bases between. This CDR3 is CASSQGLKEQFF. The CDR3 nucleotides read TGTGCCAGCAGCCAGGGCCTAAAGGAGCAGTTCTTC.

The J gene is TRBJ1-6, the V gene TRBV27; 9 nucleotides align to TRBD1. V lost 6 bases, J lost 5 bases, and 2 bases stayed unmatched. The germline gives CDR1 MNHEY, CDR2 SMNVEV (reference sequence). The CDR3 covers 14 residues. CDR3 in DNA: TGTGCCAGCAGGGGACAGGGCAATAATTCACCCCTCCACTTT. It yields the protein CASRGQGNNSPLHF.

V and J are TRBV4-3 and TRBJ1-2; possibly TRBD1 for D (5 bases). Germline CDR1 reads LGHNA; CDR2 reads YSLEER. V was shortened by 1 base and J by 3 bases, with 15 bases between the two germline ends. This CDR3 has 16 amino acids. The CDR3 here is CASSQVVAQGYYGYTF. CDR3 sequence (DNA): TGCGCCAGCAGCCAAGTGGTGGCCCAGGGATACTATGGCTACACCTTC.

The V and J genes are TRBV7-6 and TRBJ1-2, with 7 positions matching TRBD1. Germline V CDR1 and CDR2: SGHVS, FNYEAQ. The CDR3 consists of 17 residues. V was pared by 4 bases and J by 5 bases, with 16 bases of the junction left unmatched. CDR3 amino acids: CASSSSPSGQLSYGYTF. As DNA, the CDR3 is TGTGCCAGCAGCTCAAGTCCTTCGGGACAGCTTTCTTATGGCTACACCTTC.

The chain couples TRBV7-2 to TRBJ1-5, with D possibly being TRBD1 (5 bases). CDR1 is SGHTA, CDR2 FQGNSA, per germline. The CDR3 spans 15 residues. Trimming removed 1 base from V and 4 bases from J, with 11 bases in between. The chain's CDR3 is CASSLVSAGNQPQHF. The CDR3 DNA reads TGTGCCAGCAGCTTAGTCTCGGCAGGGAATCAGCCCCAGCATTTT.

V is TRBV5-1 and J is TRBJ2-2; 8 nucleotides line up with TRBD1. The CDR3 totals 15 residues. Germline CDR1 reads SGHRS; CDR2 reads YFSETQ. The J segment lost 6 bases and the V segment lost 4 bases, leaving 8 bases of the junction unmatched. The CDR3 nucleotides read TGCGCCAGCAGCCTGATGACAGGGGACGCCGGGGAGCTGTTTTTT. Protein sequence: CASSLMTGDAGELFF.

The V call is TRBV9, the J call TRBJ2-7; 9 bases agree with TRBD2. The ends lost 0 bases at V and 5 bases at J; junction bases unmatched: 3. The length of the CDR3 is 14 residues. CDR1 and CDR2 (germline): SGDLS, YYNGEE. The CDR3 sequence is CASSVGLAGNEQYF. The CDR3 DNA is TGTGCCAGCAGCGTAGGGCTAGCGGGAAACGAGCAGTACTTC.

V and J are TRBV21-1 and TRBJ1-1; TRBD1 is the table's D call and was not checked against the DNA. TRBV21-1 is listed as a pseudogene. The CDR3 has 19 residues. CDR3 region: CASSKVLGTGVVSRTEAFF. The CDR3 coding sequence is TGTGCCAGCAGCAAAGTGTTAGGGACAGGGGTGGTCTCTCGCACTGAAGCTTTCTTT.

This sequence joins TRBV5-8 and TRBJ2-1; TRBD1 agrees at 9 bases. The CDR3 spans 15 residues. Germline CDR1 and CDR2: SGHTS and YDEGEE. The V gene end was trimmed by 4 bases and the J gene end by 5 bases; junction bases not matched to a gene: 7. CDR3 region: CASSQGQGGHNEQFF. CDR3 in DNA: TGTGCCAGCAGCCAGGGACAGGGAGGGCACAATGAGCAGTTCTTC. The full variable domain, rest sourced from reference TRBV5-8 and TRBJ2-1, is EAGVTQSPTHLIKTRGQQATLRCSPISGHTSVYWYQQALGLGLQFLLWYDEGEERNRGNFPPRFSGRQFPNYSSELNVNALELEDSALYLCASSQGQGGHNEQFFGPGTRLTVL.

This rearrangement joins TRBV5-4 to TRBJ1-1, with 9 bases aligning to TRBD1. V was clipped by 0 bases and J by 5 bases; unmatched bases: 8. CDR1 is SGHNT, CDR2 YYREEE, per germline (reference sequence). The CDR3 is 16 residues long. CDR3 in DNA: TGTGCCAGCAGCTTGGTTAGGACAGGGGACGGTACTGAAGCTTTCTTT. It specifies CASSLVRTGDGTEAFF.

The CDR3 spells CASSPGQVTDTQYF. The CDR3 region has the DNA TGTGCCAGCTCACCCGGACAGGTCACAGATACGCAGTATTTT. This chain connects TRBV18 to TRBJ2-3, with TRBD1 matching 7 bases. Germline V gene sequence: CDR1 KGHSH, CDR2 LQKENI. The junction had 2 bases not matched to a gene; V was cut back by 3 bases and J by 2 bases. The CDR3 has 14 amino acids.

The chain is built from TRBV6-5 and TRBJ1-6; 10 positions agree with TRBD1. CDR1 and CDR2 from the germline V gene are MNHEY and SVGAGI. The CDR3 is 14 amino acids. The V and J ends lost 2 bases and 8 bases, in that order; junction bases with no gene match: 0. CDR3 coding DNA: TGTGCCAGCAGTTACGGGACAGGGGATTCACCCCTCCACTTT. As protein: CASSYGTGDSPLHF.

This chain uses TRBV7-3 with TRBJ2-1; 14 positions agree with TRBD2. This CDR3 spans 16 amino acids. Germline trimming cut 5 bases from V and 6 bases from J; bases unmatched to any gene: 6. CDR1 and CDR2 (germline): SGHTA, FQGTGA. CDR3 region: CASSPGTSGRPNEQFF. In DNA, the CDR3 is TGTGCCAGCAGCCCGGGGACTAGCGGGAGACCCAATGAGCAGTTCTTC.

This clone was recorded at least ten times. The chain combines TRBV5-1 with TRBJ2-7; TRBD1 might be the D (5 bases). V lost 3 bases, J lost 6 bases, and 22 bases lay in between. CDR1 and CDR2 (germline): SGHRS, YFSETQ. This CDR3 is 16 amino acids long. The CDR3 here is CASSSTDTIFAFEQYF. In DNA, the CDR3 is TGCGCCAGCAGCTCCACGGACACCATTTTTGCATTCGAGCAGTACTTC.

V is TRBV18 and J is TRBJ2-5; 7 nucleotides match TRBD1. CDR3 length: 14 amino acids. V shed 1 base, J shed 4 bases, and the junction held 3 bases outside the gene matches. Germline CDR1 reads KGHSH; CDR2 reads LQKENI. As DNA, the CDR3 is TGTGCCAGCTCACCACGGTCAGGGGGAGAGACCCAGTACTTC. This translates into CASSPRSGGETQYF.

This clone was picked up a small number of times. The CDR3 nucleotides read TGTGCCAGCAGTCCAGAGCGGCCATCGGGCACCGGGGAGCTGTTTTTT. This sequence encodes CASSPERPSGTGELFF. V usage is TRBV28 and J usage is TRBJ2-2; maybe TRBD2 (5 bases). In germline, CDR1 is MDHEN, CDR2 SYDVKM. V was pared by 5 bases and J by 4 bases, with 17 bases between. The CDR3 contains 16 residues.

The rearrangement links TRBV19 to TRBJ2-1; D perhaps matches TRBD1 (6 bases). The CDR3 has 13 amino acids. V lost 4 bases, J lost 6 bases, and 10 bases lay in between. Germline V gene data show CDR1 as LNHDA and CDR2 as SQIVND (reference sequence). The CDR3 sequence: CASSKLRGNEQFF. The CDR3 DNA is TGTGCCAGTAGTAAGCTCAGGGGCAATGAGCAGTTCTTC. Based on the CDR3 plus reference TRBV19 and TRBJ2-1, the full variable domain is DGGITQSPKYLFRKEGQNVTLSCEQNLNHDAMYWYRQDPGQGLRLIYYSQIVNDFQKGDIAEGYSVSREKKESFPLTVTSAQKNPTAFYLCASSKLRGNEQFFGPGTRLTVL.

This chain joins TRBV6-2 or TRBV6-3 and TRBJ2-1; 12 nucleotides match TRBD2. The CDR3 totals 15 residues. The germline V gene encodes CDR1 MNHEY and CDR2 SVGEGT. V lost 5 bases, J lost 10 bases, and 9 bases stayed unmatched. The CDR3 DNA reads TGTGCCAGCAGTACGACTAGCGGGGGCCGGAGGGAGCAGTTCTTC. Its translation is CASSTTSGGRREQFF.